This record concerns one T cell receptor beta chain sequence. Antigen specificity is unknown. This entry is derived from a study of T cells in Graves' hyperthyroidism and ophthalmopathy. Findings and limits, study-wide: Patients with ophthalmopathy were separated from those with stable hyperthyroidism by a 13 V-J model.

V was clipped by 1 base and J by 4 bases, with 13 bases between them. This CDR3 region has 16 residues. Germline V gene sequence: CDR1 SGHNT, CDR2 YENEEA. Regions amplified from RNA transcripts were the TCR beta CDR3 regions. Using the HTBI primer set, a first-round RT-PCR was run on the TCR CDR3. TCRdb fed the multiplex PCR reads into MiXCR, producing one record per CDR3 protein. The sample consists of under 750,000 distinct CDR3 sequences, roughly a sixth of them appearing once. The blood sample was taken at first hyperthyroidism diagnosis, before any ophthalmopathy symptoms. What was sequenced was blood. The TCR sequence derives from a woman in her forties or fifties with Graves' hyperthyroidism that later progressed to Graves' ophthalmopathy. The chain joins TRBV11-3 to TRBJ2-2; no firm D call. The CDR3 sequence is CASSLVPDIATGELFF. The DNA for the CDR3 is TGTGCCAGCAGCTTAGTTCCAGACATCGCCACCGGGGAGCTGTTTTTT.